Listed below are T cell receptor beta chains from one sample, sequenced in a study of regulatory T cells in long-lasting Graves disease. Via MiXCR, TCRdb re-called the multiplex PCR reads, giving one row per CDR3 protein. The data contain about 440,000 distinct CDR3 sequences, about a sixth of them seen just once; the ten biggest clones take up about a quarter. These data were likewise used in another study, on T cells in Graves' hyperthyroidism and ophthalmopathy.

The sample consisted of peripheral blood mononuclear cells (PBMCs), taken at new diagnosis, from a patient treated with antithyroid drugs. The receptors stem from a woman under 30 with Graves disease. CDR3s leave out the opening cysteine and the closing phenylalanine or tryptophan. A D gene is named only where the DNA matches it firmly. Rows may omit the clone size; those that give it use once, few, many or a size class.

-,TRBD1,TRBJ2-7,TRBV5-4,ATGDRVSYEQY
-,TRBD1,TRBJ2-7,TRBV5-1,ASSFHGQGAPAYEQY
-,TRBD1,TRBJ1-2,TRBV4-2,ASSQDYRGINYGYT
many,TRBD2,TRBJ2-3,TRBV6-2/TRBV6-3,ASSHLAESTDTQY
-,-,TRBJ1-2,TRBV3-1,ASSQDRKGIHGYT
few,-,TRBJ1-4,TRBV6-1,ASSEAWIRQVTEKLF
-,-,TRBJ1-6,TRBV19,ASRPWDRGNSPLH
few,-,TRBJ1-1,TRBV28,ASSLGGAGNAEAF
few,TRBD2,TRBJ2-1,TRBV20-1,SARDLAGRELYEQF
many,TRBD2,TRBJ2-5,TRBV7-2,ASSPSPGGRQETQY
-,-,TRBJ2-3,TRBV25-1,ASSDPYTSTDTQY
few,-,TRBJ2-1,TRBV19,ASSHTGGERQF
many,-,TRBJ2-5,TRBV29-1,SGQRNQETQY
-,TRBD2,TRBJ2-1,TRBV20-1,SAPLAGQNEQF
once,TRBD2,TRBJ2-5,TRBV7-2,ASSFPGLAGGETQY
-,TRBD2,TRBJ2-1,TRBV6-1,ASRSSGSYEQF
-,-,TRBJ1-1,TRBV6-9,ASSYVPGTAAEAF
many,-,TRBJ2-7,TRBV15,ATSNEDRSYEQY
many,-,TRBJ1-2,TRBV28,ASNSPNRYYGYT
many,TRBD2,TRBJ2-7,TRBV20-1,SARRVAGYEQY
many,TRBD2,TRBJ2-1,TRBV5-5,ASSLVLAGWNEQF
few,-,TRBJ2-2,TRBV4-1,ASSQVGSSELF
many,-,TRBJ1-2,TRBV5-1,ASSLEGTDGYT
-,TRBD2,TRBJ2-7,TRBV4-3,ASSPILAGHSYEQY
few,-,TRBJ2-7,TRBV7-8,ASSEDSLSYEQY
many,TRBD1,TRBJ1-2,TRBV27,ASSLGTDHGYT
few,TRBD1,TRBJ2-7,TRBV7-6,ASSHNRGRDEQY
many,-,TRBJ2-3,TRBV27,ASSLSAKFSTDTQY
many,-,TRBJ2-7,TRBV12-3/TRBV12-4,ASTQGARTYEQY
-,-,TRBJ1-5,TRBV19,ASSLRRDSNQPQH
many,TRBD2,TRBJ2-3,TRBV7-9,ASSLTGRSGRGADTQY
few,TRBD1,TRBJ2-7,TRBV13,ASSSTGTGSDEQY
-,-,TRBJ1-4,TRBV7-9,ASSTVTTNEKLF
-,TRBD1,-,TRBV5-1,ASSLGIQGYSYEQY
few,TRBD1,TRBJ1-2,TRBV19,ASSKGTGLYGYT
-,-,TRBJ2-1,TRBV5-1,ASRSGLTPNYNEQF
-,-,TRBJ2-1,TRBV6-2/TRBV6-3,ASSYSWGKTYNEQF
many,TRBD2,TRBJ2-7,TRBV3-1,ASSRRLAGAPSYEQY
many,-,TRBJ1-1,TRBV12-3/TRBV12-4,ASSFAPVPTEAF
many,TRBD2,TRBJ2-1,TRBV20-1,SAGVWGATSGTYNEQF
many,-,TRBJ2-3,TRBV6-2/TRBV6-3,ASSPSWDTQY
few,-,TRBJ1-1,TRBV28,ASSVQPPRGMNTEAF
-,-,TRBJ1-6,TRBV11-3,ASSLHYNSPLH
-,-,TRBJ2-4,TRBV5-1,ASSLPSDSSKNIQY
-,-,TRBJ2-5,TRBV19,ASSIGRMLETQY